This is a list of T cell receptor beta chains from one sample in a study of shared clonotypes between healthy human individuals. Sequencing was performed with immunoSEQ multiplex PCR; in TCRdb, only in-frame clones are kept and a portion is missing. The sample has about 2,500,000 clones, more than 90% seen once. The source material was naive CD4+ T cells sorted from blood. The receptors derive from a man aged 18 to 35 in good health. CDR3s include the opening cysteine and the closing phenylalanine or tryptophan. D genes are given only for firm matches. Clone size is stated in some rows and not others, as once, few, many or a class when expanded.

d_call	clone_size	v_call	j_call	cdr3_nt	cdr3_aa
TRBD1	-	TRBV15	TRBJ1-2	TGTGCCACCAGCAGAGATCAAGGGTTGGGACAGGGTTTTTTTGGCTACACCTTC	CATSRDQGLGQGFFGYTF
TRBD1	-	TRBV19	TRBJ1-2	TGTGCCAGTAGCGCCATTCCGGGACAGGCCTATGGCTACACCTTC	CASSAIPGQAYGYTF
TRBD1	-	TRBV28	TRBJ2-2	TGTGCCAGCAGCGCCGTCTGGACAGGGAACACCGGGGAGCTGTTTTTT	CASSAVWTGNTGELFF
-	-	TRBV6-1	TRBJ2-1	TGTGCCAGCGGGCGAGCCGACCCCTACAATGAGCAGTTCTTC	CASGRADPYNEQFF
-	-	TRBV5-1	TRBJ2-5	TGCGCCAGCAGCTTGGCCTTGTCTCAAGAGACCCAGTACTTC	CASSLALSQETQYF
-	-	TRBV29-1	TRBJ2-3	TGCAGCGTTTCGGAGTTCACAGATACGCAGTATTTT	CSVSEFTDTQYF
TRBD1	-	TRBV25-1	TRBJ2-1	TGTGCCAGCAGTTGGACAGGGTCCTACAATGAGCAGTTCTTC	CASSWTGSYNEQFF
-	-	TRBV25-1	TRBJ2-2	TGTGCCAGCACTCGGGACGGCCTCACCGGGGAGCTGTTTTTT	CASTRDGLTGELFF
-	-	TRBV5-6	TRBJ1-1	TGTGCCAGCAGCTTGAGCCGGAACACTGAAGCTTTCTTT	CASSLSRNTEAFF
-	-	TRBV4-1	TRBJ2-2	TGCGCCAGCAGCCTCCTCGTTTCGAACACCGGGGAGCTGTTTTTT	CASSLLVSNTGELFF
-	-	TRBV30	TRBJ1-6	TGTGCCTGGAGTCCCGTGGGGAATTCACCCCTCCACTTT	CAWSPVGNSPLHF
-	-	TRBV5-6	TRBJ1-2	TGTGCCAGCAGCCCACTTGCTGGGGGGCGATCTGGTGGCTACACCTTC	CASSPLAGGRSGGYTF
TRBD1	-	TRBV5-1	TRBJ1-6	TGCGCCAGCAGCTTGACAGGGGACAATTCACCCCTCCACTTT	CASSLTGDNSPLHF
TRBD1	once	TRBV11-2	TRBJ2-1	TGTGCCAGCAGCGCGCACAGGGGCGGAAACAATGAGCAGTTCTTC	CASSAHRGGNNEQFF
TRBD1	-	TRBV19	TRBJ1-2	TGTGCCAGTAGTGGACAGGGGGCAAGTGGCTACACCTTC	CASSGQGASGYTF
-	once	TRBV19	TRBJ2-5	TGTGCCAGTAGTACCGGGCCGGAGACCCAGTACTTC	CASSTGPETQYF
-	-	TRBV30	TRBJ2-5	TGTGCCTGGAGTACGACCCTCCACCAAGAGACCCAGTACTTC	CAWSTTLHQETQYF
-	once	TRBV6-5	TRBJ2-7	TGTGCCAGCGGCCGGAACTCCTACGAGCAGTACTTC	CASGRNSYEQYF
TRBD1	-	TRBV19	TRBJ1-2	TGTGCCAGTAGTCGATCCGGGACAGGGGGACTTAGTTATGGCTACACCTTC	CASSRSGTGGLSYGYTF
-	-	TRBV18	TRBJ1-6	TGTGCCAGCTCACCCTTTAGCCAGGGCTTGAATTCACCCCTCCACTTT	CASSPFSQGLNSPLHF
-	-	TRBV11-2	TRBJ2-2	TGTGCCAGCAGCCGATCGGGGGACACCGGGGAGCTGTTTTTT	CASSRSGDTGELFF
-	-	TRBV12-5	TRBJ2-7	TGTGCTAGTGGTTTGGTTGCTGGCTACGAGCAGTACTTC	CASGLVAGYEQYF
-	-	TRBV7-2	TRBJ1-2	TGTGCCAGCAGGTCGGGGGGCGGCGACTATGGCTACACCTTC	CASRSGGGDYGYTF
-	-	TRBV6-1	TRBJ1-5	TGTGCCAGCGCGGAGGGGCGGACAGCTAATCAGCCCCAGCATTTT	CASAEGRTANQPQHF
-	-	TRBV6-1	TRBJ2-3	TGTGCCAGCAGTGAAGAGGGTCGGGGCTTCACAGATACGCAGTATTTT	CASSEEGRGFTDTQYF
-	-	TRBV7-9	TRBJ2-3	TGTGCCAGCAGCTTAGTCCCTAGAGCCACAGATACGCAGTATTTT	CASSLVPRATDTQYF
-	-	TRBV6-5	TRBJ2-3	TGTGCCAGCAGTTCGGGCAGATCCACAGATACGCAGTATTTT	CASSSGRSTDTQYF
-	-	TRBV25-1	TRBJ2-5	TGTGCCAGCAGTGGGATGATCGCCCAGTACTTC	CASSGMIAQYF
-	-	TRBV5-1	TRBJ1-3	TGCGCCAGCAGCTGGACGGGATGGGGCATGTCAAGCTCTGGAAACACCATATATTTT	CASSWTGWGMSSSGNTIYF
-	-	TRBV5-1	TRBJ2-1	TGCGCCAGCAGCTTGGGGGACGGGTACAATGAGCAGTTCTTC	CASSLGDGYNEQFF
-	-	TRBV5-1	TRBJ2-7	TGCGCCAGCAGCTTGGCTAGCGTTAAGCCCTACGAGCAGTACTTC	CASSLASVKPYEQYF
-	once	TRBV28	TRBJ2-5	TGTGCCAGCAGCTCAACAGCCGTCAGGCCCCAGTACTTC	CASSSTAVRPQYF
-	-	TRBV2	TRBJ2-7	TGTGCCAGCAGTGTCGGGCAGGGCTTCTACTCCTACGAGCAGTACTTC	CASSVGQGFYSYEQYF
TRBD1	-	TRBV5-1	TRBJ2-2	TGCGCCAGCAGCAGGGGACAGGGGGCTTTCTCGGGCTCGAACACCGGGGAGCTGTTTTTT	CASSRGQGAFSGSNTGELFF
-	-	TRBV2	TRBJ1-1	TGTGCCAGCAGTGGACAGCCAAACACTGAAGCTTTCTTT	CASSGQPNTEAFF
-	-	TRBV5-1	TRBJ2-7	TGCGCCAGCAGCTTCGGGTCGGGAGCCCCGCGACGATACGAGCAGTACTTC	CASSFGSGAPRRYEQYF
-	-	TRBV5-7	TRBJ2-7	TGTGCCAGCAGCTTGCTGGAAGCCGAGCAGTACTTC	CASSLLEAEQYF
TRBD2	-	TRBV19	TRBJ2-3	TGTGCCAGTAGTGAGCACGGGGGGGCCGCAAATACGCAGTATTTT	CASSEHGGAANTQYF
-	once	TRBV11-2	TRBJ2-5	TGTGCCAGCGGACAGCTACAAGAGACCCAGTACTTC	CASGQLQETQYF
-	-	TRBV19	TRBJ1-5	TGTGCCAGTAGTATACTGATAGGGTATCAGCCCCAGCATTTT	CASSILIGYQPQHF
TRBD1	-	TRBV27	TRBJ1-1	TGTGCCAGCAGTTTATGGGGCAGGGGGGGCACTGAAGCTTTCTTT	CASSLWGRGGTEAFF
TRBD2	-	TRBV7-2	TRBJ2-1	TGTGCCAGCAGCCCTTCTAGCGGCTCCTACAATGAGCAGTTCTTC	CASSPSSGSYNEQFF
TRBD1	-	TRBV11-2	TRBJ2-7	TGTGCCAGCAGCTTAATCCGGGACAGCTACGAGCAGTACTTC	CASSLIRDSYEQYF
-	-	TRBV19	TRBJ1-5	TGTGCCAGTAGTCCCGGATTCTTGGGGAGGAGCAATCAGCCCCAGCATTTT	CASSPGFLGRSNQPQHF